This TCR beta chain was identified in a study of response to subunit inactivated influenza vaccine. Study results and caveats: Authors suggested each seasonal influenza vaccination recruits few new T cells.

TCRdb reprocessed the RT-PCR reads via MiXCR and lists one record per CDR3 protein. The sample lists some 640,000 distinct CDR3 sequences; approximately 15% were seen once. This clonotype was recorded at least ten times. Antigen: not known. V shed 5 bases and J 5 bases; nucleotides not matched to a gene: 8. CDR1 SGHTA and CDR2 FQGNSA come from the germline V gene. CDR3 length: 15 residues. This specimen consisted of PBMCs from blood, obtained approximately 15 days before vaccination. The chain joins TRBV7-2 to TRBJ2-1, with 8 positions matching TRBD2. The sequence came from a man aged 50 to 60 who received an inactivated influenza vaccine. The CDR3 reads CASSGSGRVHNEQFF. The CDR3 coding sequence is TGTGCCAGCAGCGGAAGCGGGAGAGTGCACAATGAGCAGTTCTTC.